This T cell receptor beta chain is drawn from a study of T cells in Graves' hyperthyroidism and ophthalmopathy. Study-wide findings and caveats: In the blood, most expanded thyroid clonotypes above 0.001 appeared as well. Ophthalmopathy prediction by the model preceded onset by a median approximately six months. Stable hyperthyroidism and ophthalmopathy were separated using 13 V-J signatures.

This clonotype came up many times. What it recognizes is unknown. The source material, RNA transcripts, was used to amplify TCR beta CDR3 regions. Carried out on the TCR CDR3, a first-round RT-PCR used the HTBI primer set. TCRdb called the multiplex PCR reads again in MiXCR, with one record for every CDR3 protein. The sample holds around 480,000 distinct CDR3 sequences, around 14% seen once. Any patient presenting with uncontrolled infection, other autoimmune disease, pregnancy or lactation was left out. The sequencing sample was made of blood. The TCR originated in a woman aged 18-29 years with Graves' hyperthyroidism.

The CDR3 loop is CAIRLGAMGETQYF. The CDR3 region has the DNA TGTGCCATCAGGCTTGGGGCAATGGGGGAGACCCAGTACTTC. The J gene is TRBJ2-5, the V gene TRBV10-3, with a possible D match to TRBD1 (5 bases). The ends were cut back, 6 bases at V and 5 bases at J, with 16 bases in the middle. The CDR3 covers 14 residues. CDR1 and CDR2 (germline): ENHRY, SYGVKD.